This T cell receptor (beta chain) originates from a study of control samples from healthy donors and cancer patients. The V gene lost 3 bases and the J gene lost 9 bases, with 9 bases spanning the gap. CDR3 length: 12 amino acids. Germline-derived CDR1 and CDR2 are SGHNT and YENEEA. Generated by immunoSEQ multiplex PCR, the TCRdb table keeps only in-frame clones and is missing some. Found here are about 44,000 clones, about 89% of them singletons; the top ten hold more than 8.5%. The receptor comes from a woman in her fifties or sixties with lung cancer. The chain employs TRBV11-3 and TRBJ2-1; possibly TRBD1 for D (5 bases). The specimen sequenced was PBMCs. The CDR3 coding sequence is TGTGCCAGCAGCTTCTACAGGAGTGAGCAGTTCTTC. It is translated as CASSFYRSEQFF.